This entry describes one T cell receptor beta chain. Libraries were prepared by immunoSEQ multiplex PCR; TCRdb keeps only in-frame clonotypes and omits some of them. The sample contains about 120,000 clones, more than 80% of which appear only once. The sample comes from a study of blood T cell repertoires in COVID-19. Germline V gives CDR1 LGHDT, CDR2 YNNKEL (reference sequence). This CDR3 comprises 16 residues. V trimming: 6 bases; J trimming: 3 bases; junction bases outside the gene matches: 11. What was sequenced was peripheral blood. The rearrangement uses TRBV3-1 (or the pseudogene TRBV3-2) and TRBJ1-3, with 7 bases identical to TRBD1. The TCR sequence derives from an older man with active or convalescent COVID-19. The CDR3 sequence is CASSRRTGELGNTIYF. DNA for the CDR3: TGTGCCAGCAGTCGACGGACAGGAGAACTTGGAAACACCATATATTTT.